The T cell receptor beta chain described here comes from a study of regulatory T cells in long-lasting Graves disease. iRepertoire HTBI primers and Arm-PCR of CDR3 regions built TCR beta libraries. In the authors' workflow: Identification across samples found some 60 TRBV and around 15 TRBJ segments. TCRdb ran MiXCR on the multiplex PCR reads and lists one entry per CDR3 protein. TCRdb's processing, not the study's, gives the V and J calls here. The data contain 450,000 to 500,000 distinct CDR3 sequences, under 20% of them singletons. Sample time point: newly diagnosed GD, antithyroid drugs for less than 3 months. With RNA extracted from PBMCs as input, the TCR library was made. V lost 0 bases and J lost 0, with 10 bases in between. CDR1 and CDR2 (germline): SGHTS, YDEGEE. The CDR3 consists of 16 residues. This clonotype appeared a few times. Its specificity is not known. Study-wide points: Few sampled subjects may have lowered accuracy.

The same data also went into a second study, on T cells in Graves' hyperthyroidism and ophthalmopathy.

The V and J genes are TRBV5-8 and TRBJ2-1, with D perhaps matching TRBD1 (6 bases). This clonotype originated in a man between 40 and 49 years old with Graves disease. Sequenced material: peripheral blood mononuclear cells (PBMCs), taken at new diagnosis, from a patient treated with antithyroid drugs. The CDR3 spells CASSLGTDRSYNEQFF. CDR3 in DNA: TGTGCCAGCAGCTTGGGGACAGACCGCTCCTACAATGAGCAGTTCTTC.